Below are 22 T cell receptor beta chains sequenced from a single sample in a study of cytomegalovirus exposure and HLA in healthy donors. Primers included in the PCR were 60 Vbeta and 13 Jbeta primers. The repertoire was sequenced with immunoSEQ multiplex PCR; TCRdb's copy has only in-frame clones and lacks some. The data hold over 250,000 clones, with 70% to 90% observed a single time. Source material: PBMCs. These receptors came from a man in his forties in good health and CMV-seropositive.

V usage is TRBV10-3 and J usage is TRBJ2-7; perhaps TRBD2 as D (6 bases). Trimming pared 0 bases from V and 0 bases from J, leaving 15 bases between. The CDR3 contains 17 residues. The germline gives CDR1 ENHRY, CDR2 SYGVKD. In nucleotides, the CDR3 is TGTGCCATCAGTGAGTCAGGGAGGACTACCCCCTCCTACGAGCAGTACTTC. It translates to CAISESGRTTPSYEQYF.

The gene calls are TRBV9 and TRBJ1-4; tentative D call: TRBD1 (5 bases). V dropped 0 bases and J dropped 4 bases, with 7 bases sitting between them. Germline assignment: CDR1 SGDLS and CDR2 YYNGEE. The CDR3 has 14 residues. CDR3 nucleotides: TGTGCCAGCAGCGTAGGACAGCATAATGAAAAACTGTTTTTT. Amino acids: CASSVGQHNEKLFF.

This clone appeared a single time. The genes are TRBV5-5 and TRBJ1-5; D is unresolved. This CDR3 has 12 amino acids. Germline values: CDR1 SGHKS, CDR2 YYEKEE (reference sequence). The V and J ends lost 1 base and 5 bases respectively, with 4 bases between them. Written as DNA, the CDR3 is TGTGCCAGCAGCTTGACGGATCAGCCCCAGCATTTT. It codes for CASSLTDQPQHF.

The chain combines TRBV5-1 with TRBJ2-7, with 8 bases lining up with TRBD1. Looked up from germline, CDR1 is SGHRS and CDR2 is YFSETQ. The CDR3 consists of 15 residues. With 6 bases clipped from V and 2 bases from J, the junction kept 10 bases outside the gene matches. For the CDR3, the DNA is TGCGCCAGCAACGATGGGACGACAGGGGCCTACGAGCAGTACTTC. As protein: CASNDGTTGAYEQYF. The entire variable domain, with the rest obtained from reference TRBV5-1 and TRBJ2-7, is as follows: KAGVTQTPRYLIKTRGQQVTLSCSPISGHRSVSWYQQTPGQGLQFLFEYFSETQRNKGNFPGRFSGRQFSNSRSEMNVSTLELGDSALYLCASNDGTTGAYEQYFGPGTRLTVT.

The CDR3 spells CASSYSSGSGEQFF. The CDR3 DNA reads as TGTGCCAGCAGTTACTCATCCGGGTCGGGTGAGCAGTTCTTC. The chain has TRBV6-5 and TRBJ2-1, with unresolved D. CDR1 and CDR2 (germline): MNHEY, SVGAGI. The CDR3 consists of 14 residues. V shed 0 bases and J shed 9 bases, with 12 bases lying between them.

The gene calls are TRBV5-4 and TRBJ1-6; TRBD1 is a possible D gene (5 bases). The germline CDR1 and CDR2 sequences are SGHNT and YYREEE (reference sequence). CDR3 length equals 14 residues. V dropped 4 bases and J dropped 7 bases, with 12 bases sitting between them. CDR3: CASSAQGGNSPLHF. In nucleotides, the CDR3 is TGTGCCAGCAGCGCTCAGGGTGGAAATTCACCCCTCCACTTT.

The CDR3 DNA is TGCAGTGCTACCGCGAGGGCTTTCTTT. Its protein is CSATARAFF. This chain connects TRBV20-1 to TRBJ1-1; D is ambiguous. Trimming took off 4 bases at V and 11 bases at J, with 8 bases between the two ends. Germline CDR1 DFQATT, CDR2 SNEGSKA (reference sequence). This CDR3 is built from 9 residues.

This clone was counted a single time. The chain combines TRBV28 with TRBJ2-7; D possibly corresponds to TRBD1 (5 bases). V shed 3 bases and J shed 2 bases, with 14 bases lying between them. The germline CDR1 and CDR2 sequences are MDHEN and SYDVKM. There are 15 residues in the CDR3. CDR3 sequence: CASSFRGRRTYEQYF. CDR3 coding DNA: TGTGCCAGCAGTTTTAGGGGTAGGAGAACCTACGAGCAGTACTTC.

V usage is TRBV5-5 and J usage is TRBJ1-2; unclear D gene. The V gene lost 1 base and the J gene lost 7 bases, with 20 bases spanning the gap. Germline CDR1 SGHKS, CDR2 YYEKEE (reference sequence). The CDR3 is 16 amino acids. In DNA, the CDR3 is TGTGCCAGCAGCTTGCCTACGGACGGAGGCTCCCGTGGCTACACCTTC. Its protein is CASSLPTDGGSRGYTF.

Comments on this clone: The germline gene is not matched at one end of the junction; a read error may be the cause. The CDR3 spells CSSSYDRSYEQYF. The CDR3 DNA reads as TGTTCCAGCAGCTATGACAGGTCCTACGAGCAGTACTTC. The V gene is TRBV7-9, the J gene TRBJ2-7; a possible D gene is TRBD1 (6 bases). This CDR3 contains 13 residues. Germline CDR1 reads SEHNR; CDR2 reads FQNEAQ (reference sequence). Full variable domain (missing parts from reference TRBV7-9 and TRBJ2-7): DTGVSQNPRHKITKRGQNVTFRCDPISEHNRLYWYRQTLGQGPEFLTYFQNEAQLEKSRLLSDRFSAERPKGSFSTLEIQRTEQGDSAMYLCSSSYDRSYEQYFGPGTRLTVT.

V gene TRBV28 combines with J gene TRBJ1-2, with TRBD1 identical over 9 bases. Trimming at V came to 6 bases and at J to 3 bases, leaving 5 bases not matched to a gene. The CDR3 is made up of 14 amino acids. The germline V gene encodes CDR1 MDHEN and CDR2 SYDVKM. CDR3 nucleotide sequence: TGTGCCAGCAGACAGGGGGCAAAGTACTATGGCTACACCTTC. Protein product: CASRQGAKYYGYTF.

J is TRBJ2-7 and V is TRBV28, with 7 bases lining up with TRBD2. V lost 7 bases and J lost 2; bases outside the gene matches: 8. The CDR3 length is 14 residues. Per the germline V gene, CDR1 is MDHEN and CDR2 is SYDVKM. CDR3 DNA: TGTGCCAGCATCCAGCTTGGGGGGGCCTACGAGCAGTACTTC. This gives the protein CASIQLGGAYEQYF.

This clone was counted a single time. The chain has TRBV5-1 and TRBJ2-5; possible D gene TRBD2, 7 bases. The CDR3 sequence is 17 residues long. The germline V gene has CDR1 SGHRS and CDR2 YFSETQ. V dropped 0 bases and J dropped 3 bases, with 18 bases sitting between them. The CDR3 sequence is CASSLGWGGRTEETQYF. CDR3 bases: TGCGCCAGCAGCTTGGGCTGGGGGGGGCGTACCGAAGAGACCCAGTACTTC.

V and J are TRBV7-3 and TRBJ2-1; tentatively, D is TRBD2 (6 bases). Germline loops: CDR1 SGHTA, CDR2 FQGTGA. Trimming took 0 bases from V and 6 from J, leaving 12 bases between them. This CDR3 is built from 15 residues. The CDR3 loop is CASSLTGTSSNEQFF. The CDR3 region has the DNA TGTGCCAGCAGCTTAACGGGAACTAGCTCCAATGAGCAGTTCTTC.

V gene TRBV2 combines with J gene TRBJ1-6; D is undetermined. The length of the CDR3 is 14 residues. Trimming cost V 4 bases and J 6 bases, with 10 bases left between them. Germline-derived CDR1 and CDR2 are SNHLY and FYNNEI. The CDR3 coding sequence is TGTGCCAGCAGTGGGGCAGGATCTAATTCACCCCTCCACTTT. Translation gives CASSGAGSNSPLHF.

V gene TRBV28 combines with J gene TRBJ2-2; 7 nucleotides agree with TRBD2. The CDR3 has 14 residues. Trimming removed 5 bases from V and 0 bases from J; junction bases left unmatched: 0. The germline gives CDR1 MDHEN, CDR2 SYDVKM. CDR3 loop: CASSGRANTGELFF. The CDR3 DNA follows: TGTGCCAGCAGTGGGAGGGCGAACACCGGGGAGCTGTTTTTT.

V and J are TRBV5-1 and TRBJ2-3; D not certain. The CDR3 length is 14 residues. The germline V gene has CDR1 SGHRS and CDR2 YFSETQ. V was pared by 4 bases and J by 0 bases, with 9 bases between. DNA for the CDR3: TGCGCCAGCAGCCCTACCACCAGCACAGATACGCAGTATTTT. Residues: CASSPTTSTDTQYF.

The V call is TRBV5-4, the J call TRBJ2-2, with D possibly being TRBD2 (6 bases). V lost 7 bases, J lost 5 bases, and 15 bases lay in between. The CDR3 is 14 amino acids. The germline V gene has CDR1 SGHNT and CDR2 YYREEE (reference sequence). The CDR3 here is CASAPAGKTGELFF. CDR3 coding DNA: TGTGCCAGCGCCCCCGCGGGAAAAACCGGGGAGCTGTTTTTT.

CDR3 sequence reads: CASSPGQEVTEAFF. In DNA, the CDR3 is TGTGCCAGCAGCCCGGGACAGGAGGTCACTGAAGCTTTCTTT. The chain employs TRBV7-2 and TRBJ1-1; 8 bases agree with TRBD1. V lost 5 bases and J lost 4; bases outside the gene matches: 6. The germline V gene encodes CDR1 SGHTA and CDR2 FQGNSA. This CDR3 spans 14 amino acids.

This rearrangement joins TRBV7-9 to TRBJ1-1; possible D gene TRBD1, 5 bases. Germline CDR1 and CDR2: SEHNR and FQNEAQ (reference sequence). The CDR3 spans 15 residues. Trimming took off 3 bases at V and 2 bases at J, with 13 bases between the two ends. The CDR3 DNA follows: TGTGCCAGCAGCTTGCAATTGGGGGGAAACACTGAAGCTTTCTTT. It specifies CASSLQLGGNTEAFF.

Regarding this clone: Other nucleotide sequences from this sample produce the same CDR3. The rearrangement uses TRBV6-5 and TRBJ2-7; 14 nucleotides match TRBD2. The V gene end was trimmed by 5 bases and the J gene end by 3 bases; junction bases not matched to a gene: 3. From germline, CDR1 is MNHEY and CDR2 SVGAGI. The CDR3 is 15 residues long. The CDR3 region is CASSPGTSGSYEQYF. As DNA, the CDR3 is TGTGCCAGCAGTCCTGGGACTAGCGGGAGCTACGAGCAGTACTTC.

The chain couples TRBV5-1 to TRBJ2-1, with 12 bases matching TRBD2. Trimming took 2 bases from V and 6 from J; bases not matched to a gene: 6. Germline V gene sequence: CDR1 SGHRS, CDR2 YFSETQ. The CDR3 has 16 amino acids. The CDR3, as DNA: TGCGCCAGCAGCTTAAGGACTAGCGGGGCAATCAATGAGCAGTTCTTC. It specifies CASSLRTSGAINEQFF.